This T cell receptor beta chain was profiled in a study of blood T cell repertoires in COVID-19. Some clones are missing from TCRdb's copy, which holds only in-frame ones; the method was immunoSEQ multiplex PCR. In the table there are about 88,000 clones, around nine tenths of which are singletons. This clone was detected only a few times. This CDR3 region has 13 residues. CDR1 and CDR2 (germline): KGHSH, LQKENI. Unmatched junction bases numbered 1, after V lost 1 base and J lost 5 bases. This receptor was taken from a man of 80 years or more with acute or convalescent COVID-19. Sequenced material: peripheral blood. The chain couples TRBV18 to TRBJ1-1; 7 nucleotides match TRBD1. CDR3 residues: CASSPQGATEAFF. The CDR3 nucleotides read TGTGCCAGCTCACCACAGGGGGCGACTGAAGCTTTCTTT.